The 11 T cell receptor beta chains below all came from one sample that was sequenced in a study of blood T cell repertoires in COVID-19 (dated by TCRdb to about 2020). Library prep was done by the immunoSEQ multiplex PCR assay. Imported from immuneACCESS, the table was reduced by TCRdb to in-frame sequences with V and J called. These copies leave out some clones; in studies compared against another copy, an unresolved V gene accounts for under half, and the cause of the remainder is not known. For this sample there are a few hundred thousand clones; 75% to 85% appear just once. The ten largest clones represent approximately 5.2% of the sample. Sequenced material: peripheral blood. The source is a woman between 70 and 85 years old with COVID-19, enrolled during active disease.

This clone occurred a few times. J is TRBJ2-5 and V is TRBV6-2 or TRBV6-3; possibly TRBD1 for D (5 bases). Germline V CDR1 and CDR2: MNHEY, SVGEGT. The CDR3 consists of 15 residues. Trimming left V 6 bases short and J 4 bases short, with 18 bases between. The CDR3 DNA reads TGTGCCAGCAGCCGCGCAGGACAATTCTCAGAGACCCAGTACTTC. Its translation: CASSRAGQFSETQYF.

Concerning this clone itself: Additional DNA sequences in this sample encode the identical CDR3. The rearrangement uses TRBV7-8 and TRBJ2-7; D remains ambiguous. The V end lost 0 bases, the J end lost 3 bases, and 6 bases lay between the germline ends. Per germline, CDR1 SGHVS and CDR2 FQNEAQ. This CDR3 has 13 amino acids. CDR3 nucleotides: TGTGCCAGCAGCTTAGCCGGCGGCTACGAGCAGTACTTC. Protein sequence: CASSLAGGYEQYF.

The gene calls are TRBV28 and TRBJ2-7, with D possibly TRBD1 on 6 matching bases. CDR1 and CDR2 (germline): MDHEN, SYDVKM. The V end lost 4 bases, the J end lost 4 bases, and 17 bases lay between the germline ends. This CDR3 comprises 15 residues. The chain's CDR3 is CASSSGTPRGYEQYF. CDR3 nucleotides: TGTGCCAGCAGTTCAGGGACCCCGAGGGGGTACGAGCAGTACTTC.

The CDR3 here is CASSSPRAASLNNEQFF. The DNA of the CDR3 is TGTGCCAGCAGTTCCCCGCGGGCCGCCTCCCTTAACAATGAGCAGTTCTTC. The gene calls are TRBV28 and TRBJ2-1, with D possibly being TRBD2 (5 bases). This CDR3 is built from 17 residues. V shed 4 bases and J shed 5 bases, with 21 bases lying between them. In germline, CDR1 is MDHEN, CDR2 SYDVKM.

The chain couples TRBV27 to TRBJ2-2; TRBD1 aligns across 12 bases. Germline CDR1 and CDR2: MNHEY and SMNVEV (reference sequence). Unmatched junction bases numbered 9, after V lost 5 bases and J lost 5 bases. The CDR3 length is 17 residues. The CDR3 sequence: CASSQSGQGASTGELFF. The CDR3 coding sequence is TGTGCCAGCAGTCAATCGGGACAGGGGGCGTCAACCGGGGAGCTGTTTTTT.

The V gene is TRBV6-6, the J gene TRBJ2-5, with TRBD1 matching over 12 bases. Germline CDR1 is MNHNY and CDR2 is SVGAGI (reference sequence). The CDR3 loop spans 15 amino acids. Losses at the gene ends were 5 bases for V and 5 bases for J; bases not matched to a gene: 6. Written as DNA, the CDR3 is TGTGCCAGCAGTCCCGGGACAGGGGGCAGCGAGACCCAGTACTTC. It is translated as CASSPGTGGSETQYF.

V and J are TRBV11-2 and TRBJ1-6, with D possibly matching TRBD1 (5 bases). V dropped 3 bases and J dropped 7 bases, with 16 bases sitting between them. The CDR3 is made up of 16 amino acids. CDR1 is SGHAT and CDR2 is FQNNGV in the germline V gene. The CDR3 spells CASSLDNRGWNSPLHF. CDR3 DNA sequence: TGTGCCAGCAGCTTGGATAATCGGGGGTGGAATTCACCCCTCCACTTT.

The J gene is TRBJ1-5, the V gene TRBV5-6, with TRBD1 identical over 9 bases. Germline assignment: CDR1 SGHDT and CDR2 YYEEEE. The CDR3 has 15 amino acids. V lost 3 bases to trimming and J lost 1 base; unmatched junction nucleotides: 2. CDR3 loop: CASSSGTGSNQPQHF. CDR3 bases: TGTGCCAGCAGCTCGGGGACAGGGAGCAATCAGCCCCAGCATTTT.

The chain links TRBV29-1 to TRBJ2-1, with 7 bases matching TRBD1. The germline CDR1 and CDR2 sequences are SQVTM and ANQGSEA. The CDR3 is 14 residues long. V shed 8 bases and J 0 bases; nucleotides not matched to a gene: 7. The CDR3 sequence: CSTSDRSSYNEQFF. The CDR3 DNA is TGCAGCACCTCGGACAGGAGCTCCTACAATGAGCAGTTCTTC.

This clone was counted once. The V call is TRBV4-2, the J call TRBJ1-4; D possibly corresponds to TRBD1 (6 bases). The CDR3 loop spans 16 amino acids. The V end lost 5 bases, the J end lost 0 bases, and 13 bases lay between the germline ends. CDR1 LGHNA and CDR2 YNFKEQ come from the germline V gene. The DNA for the CDR3 is TGTGCCAGCAGCAAAATTAGGACAGCAACTAATGAAAAACTGTTTTTT. Protein product: CASSKIRTATNEKLFF.

The chain employs TRBV7-6 and TRBJ2-2; unclear D gene. V lost 5 bases and J lost 5, with 6 bases in between. CDR1 and CDR2 from the germline V gene are SGHVS and FNYEAQ. The CDR3 has 12 amino acids. The CDR3 nucleotides are TGTGCCAGCAGCCCGTTGACCGGGGAGCTGTTTTTT. It translates to CASSPLTGELFF. The whole variable domain, filled in from reference TRBV7-6 and TRBJ2-2, reads GAGVSQSPRYKVTKRGQDVALRCDPISGHVSLYWYRQALGQGPEFLTYFNYEAQQDKSGLPNDRFSAERPEGSISTLTIQRTEQRDSAMYRCASSPLTGELFFGEGSRLTVL.